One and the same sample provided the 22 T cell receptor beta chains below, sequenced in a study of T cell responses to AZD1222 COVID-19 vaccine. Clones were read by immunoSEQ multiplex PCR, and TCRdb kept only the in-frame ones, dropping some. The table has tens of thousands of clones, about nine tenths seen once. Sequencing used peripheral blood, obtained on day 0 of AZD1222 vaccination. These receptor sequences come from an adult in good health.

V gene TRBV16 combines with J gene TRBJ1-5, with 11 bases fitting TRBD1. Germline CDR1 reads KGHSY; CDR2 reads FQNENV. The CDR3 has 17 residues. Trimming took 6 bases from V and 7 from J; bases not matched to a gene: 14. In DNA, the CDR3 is TGTGCCAGCAGATCAGGGACAGGGGGGTCGGTTAGCCAGCCCCAGCATTTT. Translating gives CASRSGTGGSVSQPQHF.

The CDR3 sequence is CASTQWGSHPNSPLHF. Here the CDR3 DNA reads TGTGCCAGCACCCAATGGGGATCGCATCCGAATTCACCCCTCCACTTT. V usage is TRBV2 and J usage is TRBJ1-6; D remains ambiguous. The CDR3 has 16 residues. The germline CDR1 and CDR2 sequences are SNHLY and FYNNEI. Trimming pared 7 bases from V and 7 bases from J, leaving 20 bases between.

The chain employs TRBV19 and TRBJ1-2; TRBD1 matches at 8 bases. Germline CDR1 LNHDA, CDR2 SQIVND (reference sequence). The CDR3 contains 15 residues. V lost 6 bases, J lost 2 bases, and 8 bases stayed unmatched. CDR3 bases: TGTGCCAGTAGGACACCAGGGGGCGGCAACTATGGCTACACCTTC. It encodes CASRTPGGGNYGYTF.

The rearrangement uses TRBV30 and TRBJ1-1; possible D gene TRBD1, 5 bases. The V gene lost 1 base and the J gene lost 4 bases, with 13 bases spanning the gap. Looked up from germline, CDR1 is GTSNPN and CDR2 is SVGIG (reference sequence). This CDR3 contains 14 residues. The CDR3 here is CAWSAMGVGTEAFF. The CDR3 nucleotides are TGTGCCTGGAGTGCTATGGGGGTGGGCACTGAAGCTTTCTTT.

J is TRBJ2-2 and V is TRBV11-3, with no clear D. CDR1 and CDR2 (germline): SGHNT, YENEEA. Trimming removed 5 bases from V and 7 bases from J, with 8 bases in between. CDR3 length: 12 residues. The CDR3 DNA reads TGTGCCAGCAGCCCGATCGGCGGGGAGCTGTTTTTT. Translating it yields CASSPIGGELFF.

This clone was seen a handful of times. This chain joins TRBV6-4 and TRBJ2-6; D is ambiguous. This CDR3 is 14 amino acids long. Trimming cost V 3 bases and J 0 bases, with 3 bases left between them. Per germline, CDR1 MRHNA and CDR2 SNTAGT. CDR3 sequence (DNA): TGTGCCAGCAGTGAGAACTCTGGGGCCAACGTCCTGACTTTC. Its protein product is CASSENSGANVLTF.

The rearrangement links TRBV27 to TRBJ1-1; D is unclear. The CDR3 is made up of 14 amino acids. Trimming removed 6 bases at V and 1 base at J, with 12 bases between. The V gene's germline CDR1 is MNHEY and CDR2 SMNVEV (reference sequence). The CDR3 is CASSLRLGNTEAFF. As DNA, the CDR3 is TGTGCCAGCAGCCTCCGACTTGGGAACACTGAAGCTTTCTTT.

CDR3 DNA sequence: TGTGCCAGCAGTGAAAGGGGTTCAACTAATGAAAAACTGTTTTTT. Translating it yields CASSERGSTNEKLFF. This sequence joins TRBV2 and TRBJ1-4, with a possible D match to TRBD1 (5 bases). CDR1 SNHLY and CDR2 FYNNEI come from the germline V gene. The CDR3 spans 15 residues. The V end was cut by 2 bases, the J end by 0 bases, with 7 bases between.

The CDR3 protein is CASRPGGTGGNGYTF. Written as DNA, the CDR3 is TGCGCCAGCCGTCCTGGCGGGACAGGGGGCAATGGCTACACCTTC. The rearrangement uses TRBV5-1 and TRBJ1-2, with TRBD1 identical over 12 bases. Germline-derived CDR1 and CDR2 are SGHRS and YFSETQ. The CDR3 has 15 residues. The V and J ends lost 7 bases and 6 bases, in that order; junction bases with no gene match: 10.

The CDR3 protein is CATRSLTYEQYF. The CDR3 bases are TGTGCCACCCGAAGCCTCACCTACGAGCAGTACTTC. This chain joins TRBV28 and TRBJ2-7; D gene unclear. There are 12 residues in the CDR3. Germline loops: CDR1 MDHEN, CDR2 SYDVKM. The V and J ends lost 10 bases and 2 bases respectively, with 12 bases between them.

The DNA for the CDR3 is TGTGCCAGCTCACCACCGACTAGCGGGGAGACAGATACGCAGTATTTT. Protein sequence: CASSPPTSGETDTQYF. The rearrangement uses TRBV18 and TRBJ2-3, with 11 nucleotides matching TRBD2. Germline lookup yields CDR1 KGHSH and CDR2 LQKENI. There are 16 residues in the CDR3. V gave up 0 bases and J gave up 3 bases; unmatched junction bases: 2.

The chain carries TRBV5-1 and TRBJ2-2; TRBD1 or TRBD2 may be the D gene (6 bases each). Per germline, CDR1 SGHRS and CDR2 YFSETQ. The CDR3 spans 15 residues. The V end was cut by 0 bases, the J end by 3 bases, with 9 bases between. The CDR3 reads CASSLEGGYTGELFF. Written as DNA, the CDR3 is TGCGCCAGCAGCTTGGAGGGGGGCTACACCGGGGAGCTGTTTTTT.

The CDR3 DNA reads TGTGCCAGCAGCCCCTTGGGGGGGAACACTGAAGCTTTCTTT. Encoded protein: CASSPLGGNTEAFF. This rearrangement joins TRBV7-9 to TRBJ1-1; possible D gene TRBD1, 5 bases. V was pared by 5 bases and J by 1 base, with 11 bases between. CDR3 length: 14 amino acids. Germline-derived CDR1 and CDR2 are SEHNR and FQNEAQ (reference sequence).

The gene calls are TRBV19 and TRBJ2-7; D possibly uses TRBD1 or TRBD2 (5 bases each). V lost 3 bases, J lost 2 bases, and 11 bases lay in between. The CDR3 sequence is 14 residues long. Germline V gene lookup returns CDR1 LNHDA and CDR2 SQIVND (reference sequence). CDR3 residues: CASSMDEGPYEQYF. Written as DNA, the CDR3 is TGTGCCAGTAGTATGGACGAGGGACCCTACGAGCAGTACTTC. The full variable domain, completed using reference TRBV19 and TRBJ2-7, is DGGITQSPKYLFRKEGQNVTLSCEQNLNHDAMYWYRQDPGQGLRLIYYSQIVNDFQKGDIAEGYSVSREKKESFPLTVTSAQKNPTAFYLCASSMDEGPYEQYFGPGTRLTVT.

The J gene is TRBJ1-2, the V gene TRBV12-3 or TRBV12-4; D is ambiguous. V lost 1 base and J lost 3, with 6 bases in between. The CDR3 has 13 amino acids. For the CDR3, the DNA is TGTGCCAGCAGTTTAGGGGTCGACTATGGCTACACCTTC. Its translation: CASSLGVDYGYTF.

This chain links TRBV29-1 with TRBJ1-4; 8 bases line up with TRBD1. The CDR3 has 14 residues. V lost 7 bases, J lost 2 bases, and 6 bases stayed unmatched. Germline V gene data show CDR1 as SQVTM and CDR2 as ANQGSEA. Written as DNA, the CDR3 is TGCAGCGCCGACGGGACAGGCACTAATGAAAAACTGTTTTTT. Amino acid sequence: CSADGTGTNEKLFF.

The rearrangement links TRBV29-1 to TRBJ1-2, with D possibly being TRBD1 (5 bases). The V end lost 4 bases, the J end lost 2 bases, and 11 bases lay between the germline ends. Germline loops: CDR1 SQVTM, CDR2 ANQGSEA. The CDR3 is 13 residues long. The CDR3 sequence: CSVGQKLNYGYTF. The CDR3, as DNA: TGCAGCGTTGGACAGAAACTAAACTATGGCTACACCTTC.

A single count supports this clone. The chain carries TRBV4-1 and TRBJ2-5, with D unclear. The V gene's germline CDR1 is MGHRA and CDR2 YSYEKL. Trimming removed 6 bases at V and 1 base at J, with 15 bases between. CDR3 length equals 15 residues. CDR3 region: CASSLNGASQETQYF. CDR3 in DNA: TGCGCCAGCAGTCTAAATGGTGCGTCCCAAGAGACCCAGTACTTC.

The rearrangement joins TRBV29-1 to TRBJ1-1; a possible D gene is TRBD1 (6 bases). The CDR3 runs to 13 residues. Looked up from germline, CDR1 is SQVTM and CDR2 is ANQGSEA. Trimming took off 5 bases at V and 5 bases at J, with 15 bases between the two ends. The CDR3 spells CSVLQGGGTEAFF. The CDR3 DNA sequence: TGCAGCGTTCTTCAGGGAGGGGGTACTGAAGCTTTCTTT.

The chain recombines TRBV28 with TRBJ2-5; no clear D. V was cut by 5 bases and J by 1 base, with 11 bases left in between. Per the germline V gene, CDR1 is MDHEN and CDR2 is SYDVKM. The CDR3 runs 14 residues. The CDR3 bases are TGTGCCAGCAGTCTGCCGGACGGCCAAGAGACCCAGTACTTC. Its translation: CASSLPDGQETQYF.

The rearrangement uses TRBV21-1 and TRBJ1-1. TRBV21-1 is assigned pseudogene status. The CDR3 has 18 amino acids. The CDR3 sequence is CASSKGRLRGRWYTEAFF. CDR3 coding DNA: TGTGCCAGCAGCAAAGGGAGGCTCCGGGGGCGCTGGTACACTGAAGCTTTCTTT.

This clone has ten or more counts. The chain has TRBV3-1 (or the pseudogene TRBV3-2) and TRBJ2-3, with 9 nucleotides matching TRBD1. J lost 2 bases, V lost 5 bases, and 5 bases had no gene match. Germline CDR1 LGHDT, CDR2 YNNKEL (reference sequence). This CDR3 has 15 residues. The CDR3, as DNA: TGTGCCAGCAGCATCGGACAGGGGTTCACAGATACGCAGTATTTT. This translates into CASSIGQGFTDTQYF.